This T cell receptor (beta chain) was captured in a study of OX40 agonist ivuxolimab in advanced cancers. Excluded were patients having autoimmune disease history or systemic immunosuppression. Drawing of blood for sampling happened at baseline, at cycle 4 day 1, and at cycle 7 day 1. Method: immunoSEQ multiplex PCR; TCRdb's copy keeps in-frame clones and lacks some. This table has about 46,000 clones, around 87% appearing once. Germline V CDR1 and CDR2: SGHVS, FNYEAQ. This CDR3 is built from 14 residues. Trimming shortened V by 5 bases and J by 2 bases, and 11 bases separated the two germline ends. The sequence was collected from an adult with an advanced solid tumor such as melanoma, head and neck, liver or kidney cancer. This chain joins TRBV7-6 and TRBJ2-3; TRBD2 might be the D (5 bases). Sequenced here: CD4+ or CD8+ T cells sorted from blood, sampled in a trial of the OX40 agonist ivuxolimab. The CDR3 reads CASSPAGPTDTQYF. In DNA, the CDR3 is TGTGCCAGCAGCCCCGCGGGTCCCACAGATACGCAGTATTTT.